This T cell receptor (beta chain) was sequenced in a study of cytomegalovirus exposure and HLA in healthy donors. The study, taken as a whole, reports: One variant, a missense change in DCLRE1C, was linked in a later analysis to TCR beta V- and J-gene trimming.

The V gene lost 5 bases and the J gene lost 11 bases, with 15 bases spanning the gap. This CDR3 is 12 amino acids long. Germline CDR1 reads SEHNR; CDR2 reads FQNEAQ (reference sequence). A word on this clone: Its antigen is currently unknown.

PCR employed 60 Vbeta and 13 Jbeta primers. Clones were read by immunoSEQ multiplex PCR, and TCRdb kept only the in-frame ones, dropping some. The data contain about 97,000 clones, 73% of them singletons. Donors counted as nominally healthy when sampled, yet unrecorded immune exposures were likely. Sequenced input: PBMCs. This TCR was recovered from a man aged 40-50 years in good health and CMV-seronegative. V and J are TRBV7-9 and TRBJ2-5; possible D gene TRBD1, 6 bases. This CDR3 reads CASSQTGYEQYF. CDR3 bases: TGTGCCAGCAGCCAAACAGGGTATGAGCAGTACTTC.